These 9 T cell receptor beta chains were all obtained from the same sample, sequenced in a study of cytomegalovirus exposure and HLA in healthy donors. With 60 Vbeta and 13 Jbeta primers, the PCR was carried out. The assay was immunoSEQ multiplex PCR, and TCRdb's table has in-frame clones only and misses some. In the table there are approximately 93,000 clones, about two thirds of which are singletons. The sample comprised PBMCs. These receptors were collected from a boy aged 5-17 years in good health and CMV-seropositive.

V and J are TRBV19 and TRBJ2-7; TRBD2 is a possible D gene (5 bases). Germline assignment: CDR1 LNHDA and CDR2 SQIVND (reference sequence). The V gene lost 2 bases and the J gene lost 0 bases, with 11 bases spanning the gap. The CDR3 is 15 amino acids. The CDR3 DNA is TGTGCCAGTAGTATACCCCGGGGAAGCTCCTACGAGCAGTACTTC. As protein: CASSIPRGSSYEQYF.

The chain is built from TRBV5-6 and TRBJ2-1, with D possibly matching TRBD1 (5 bases). The germline gives CDR1 SGHDT, CDR2 YYEEEE. Trimming stripped 2 bases from V and 0 bases from J, with 9 bases between. The CDR3 consists of 15 residues. The CDR3, as DNA: TGTGCCAGCAGCTTCAGGGCTAGCTCCTACAATGAGCAGTTCTTC. Protein product: CASSFRASSYNEQFF.

This chain uses TRBV29-1 with TRBJ2-1; TRBD1 aligns across 7 bases. There are 12 residues in the CDR3. With 1 base clipped from V and 9 bases from J, the junction kept 3 bases outside the gene matches. CDR1 and CDR2 from the germline V gene are SQVTM and ANQGSEA. The CDR3 coding sequence is TGCAGCGTTGAAGCGACAGGGATTGAGCAGTTCTTC. It translates to CSVEATGIEQFF.

Concerning this clone itself: A junction end diverges from the germline sequence, so it may reflect a read error. V gene TRBV15 combines with J gene TRBJ2-7; 8 positions agree with TRBD1. CDR1 LNHNV and CDR2 YYDKDF come from the germline V gene (reference sequence). The CDR3 loop spans 14 amino acids. The CDR3 region is CATSRDYEDRVRKF. DNA of the CDR3: TGTGCCACCAGCAGAGATTATGAGGACAGGGTCAGAAAATTC.

The chain has TRBV7-8 and TRBJ2-7, with a tentative D call TRBD1 (6 bases). Germline V lookup: CDR1 SGHVS, CDR2 FQNEAQ. This CDR3 has 16 residues. V gave up 5 bases and J gave up 5 bases, with 22 bases separating them. Here the CDR3 DNA reads TGTGCCAGCAGCATGGACAGACCGCCTAGTGCCCACGAGCAGTACTTC. Amino acid sequence: CASSMDRPPSAHEQYF.

This clone occurred a few times. The chain joins TRBV29-1 to TRBJ2-7; D is perhaps TRBD1 (6 bases). Germline-derived CDR1 and CDR2 are SQVTM and ANQGSEA. V was shortened by 3 bases and J by 6 bases, with 12 bases between the two germline ends. CDR3 size: 12 residues. In DNA, the CDR3 is TGCAGCGTTGAGCAGGGGCCGGCCGAGCAGTACTTC. It is translated as CSVEQGPAEQYF.

This clone was counted only a few times. The chain couples TRBV18 to TRBJ1-3; 10 bases fit TRBD1. After removal of 3 bases from V and 4 bases from J, the junction contained 9 bases not matched to a gene. Germline V lookup: CDR1 KGHSH, CDR2 LQKENI. The CDR3 is 17 residues long. The CDR3 sequence is CASSPMRQGAPGNTIYF. The DNA for the CDR3 is TGTGCCAGCTCACCCATGAGACAGGGGGCGCCAGGAAACACCATATATTTT.

The table lists this clone with a few counts. J is TRBJ2-3 and V is TRBV18; 13 bases are shared with TRBD2. CDR3 size: 17 residues. Germline V gene data show CDR1 as KGHSH and CDR2 as LQKENI. V trimming: 2 bases; J trimming: 2 bases; junction bases outside the gene matches: 4. The CDR3 loop reads CASSPGTSGTVTDTQYF. CDR3 nucleotides: TGTGCCAGCTCACCAGGGACTAGCGGGACAGTCACAGATACGCAGTATTTT. The entire variable domain, with the rest obtained from reference TRBV18 and TRBJ2-3, is as follows: NAGVMQNPRHLVRRRGQEARLRCSPMKGHSHVYWYRQLPEEGLKFMVYLQKENIIDESGMPKERFSAEFPKEGPSILRIQQVVRGDSAAYFCASSPGTSGTVTDTQYFGPGTRLTVL.

This sequence joins TRBV30 and TRBJ2-1, with TRBD2 matching over 9 bases. J was trimmed by 3 bases and V by 2 bases; bases with no gene match: 8. CDR1 is GTSNPN, CDR2 SVGIG, per germline (reference sequence). This CDR3 has 16 amino acids. CDR3 in DNA: TGTGCCTGGAGTTCAGGGGCTAGCGGGGTCTACAATGAGCAGTTCTTC. Residues: CAWSSGASGVYNEQFF.